This T cell receptor beta chain was documented in a study of blood T cells in healthy people across ages. Then a second PCR, running about 7 to 11 cycles, was carried out with a sample-barcoded 5' primer and a J-beta primer mix. CDR3-containing paired-end reads numbering at least 2.5 million came from each sample. TCRdb re-called the 5' RACE reads with MiXCR, one entry per CDR3 protein. The sample lists approximately 1.5 million distinct CDR3 sequences, approximately 32% occurring once. This clonotype appeared a few times. This clone may be a read error of a much larger clone one base away. With each sample, at least 5 micrograms of total RNA were extracted. The clonotype was recovered from a woman in her twenties or thirties in good health. The sequenced sample was blood.

In DNA form, the CDR3 reads TGTGCCAGCAGTTTTGCCAGGGGAGGTTCACCCCCCCACTTT. It encodes CASSFARGGSPPHF. The chain carries TRBV12-3 or TRBV12-4 and TRBJ1-6, with TRBD1 as a possible D gene (6 bases). The length of the CDR3 is 14 residues.